This T cell receptor (beta chain) originates from a study of radiotherapy plus CTLA-4 blockade in lung cancer. The wider study: Objective response was observed in roughly 20% of patients, and disease control in roughly 30%.

Broader study findings: With interferon-beta, early dynamics of blood T cell clones were reported to best predict response. Tumor-origin TCR clones grew in blood after radiotherapy plus ipilimumab.

Data came from immunoSEQ multiplex PCR; TCRdb stores just in-frame clones and leaves some out. This table holds about 97,000 clones, roughly 79% found once. Note on this clone: Its antigen remains unidentified. Other DNA sequences in the sample encode the same CDR3.

The length of the CDR3 is 14 residues. Germline loops: CDR1 SGHAT, CDR2 FQNNGV. Germline trimming cut 1 base from V and 4 bases from J; bases unmatched to any gene: 3. Focal radiation with ipilimumab CTLA-4 blockade was given to patients with chemo-refractory metastatic non-small-cell lung cancer. Source: peripheral blood, taken from a patient treated with radiotherapy plus ipilimumab. V gene TRBV11-2 combines with J gene TRBJ2-7; the match to TRBD2 covers 8 bases. The TCR comes from a human donor with non-small cell lung cancer who had a partial response to radiotherapy plus ipilimumab. Some clones in this sample may be carry-over from other donors' samples. The CDR3 bases are TGTGCCAGCAGCTTAGGGACTAGCATTTACGAGCAGTACTTC. Protein: CASSLGTSIYEQYF.